These 19 T cell receptor beta chains share one sample of origin, sequenced in a study of T cells of healthy individuals. TCRdb fed the 5' RACE reads into MiXCR, producing one record per CDR3 protein. The table lists around 79,000 distinct CDR3 sequences, 5% of them singletons. The receptors stem from a female donor in good health.

The chain couples TRBV18 to TRBJ1-1, with 9 bases fitting TRBD1. This CDR3 is 16 amino acids long. CDR1 and CDR2 from the germline V gene are KGHSH and LQKENI. V trimming: 1 base; J trimming: 5 bases; junction bases outside the gene matches: 8. This CDR3 reads CASSPRQQGAHTEAFF. The DNA of the CDR3 is TGTGCCAGCTCACCACGACAACAGGGGGCGCATACTGAAGCTTTCTTT.

This clonotype showed up many times. The chain has TRBV6-6 and TRBJ1-5; D remains unclear. Trimming took 5 bases from V and 5 from J, leaving 10 bases between them. Per germline, CDR1 MNHNY and CDR2 SVGAGI (reference sequence). This CDR3 has 13 residues. CDR3 DNA: TGTGCCAGCAGTCGTACCGAGGATCAGCCCCAGCATTTT. Translation: CASSRTEDQPQHF.

Concerning this clonotype itself: Given a much more abundant clone one base away, this may be a read error. The CDR3 region is CASRQGAGTEAFF. The CDR3 DNA reads as TGTGCCAGCAGGCAGGGGGCGGGCACTGAAGCTTTCTTT. This sequence joins TRBV11-1 and TRBJ1-1; 8 bases align to TRBD1. There are 13 residues in the CDR3. The V and J ends lost 6 bases and 4 bases, in that order; junction bases with no gene match: 4. Germline V lookup: CDR1 SGHAT, CDR2 FQDESV (reference sequence).

This clonotype appeared many times. The chain uses TRBV24-1 and TRBJ2-1; 11 nucleotides align to TRBD2. The CDR3 runs to 16 residues. Germline assignment: CDR1 KGHDR and CDR2 SFDVKD. Trimming took 5 bases from V and 5 from J; bases not matched to a gene: 7. The CDR3 loop is CATSGLAGGGDNEQFF. Here the CDR3 DNA reads TGTGCCACCAGTGGGCTAGCGGGAGGTGGGGACAATGAGCAGTTCTTC.

This clonotype was seen more than once but under ten times. The rearrangement joins TRBV9 to TRBJ2-3; TRBD2 is a possible D gene (5 bases). Per the germline V gene, CDR1 is SGDLS and CDR2 is YYNGEE. This CDR3 is 14 amino acids long. V lost 1 base, J lost 0 bases, and 6 bases lay in between. CDR3 coding DNA: TGTGCCAGCAGCGTAACGGGGAGCACAGATACGCAGTATTTT. It translates to CASSVTGSTDTQYF. Full variable domain (outside the CDR3, taken from reference TRBV9 and TRBJ2-3): DSGVTQTPKHLITATGQRVTLRCSPRSGDLSVYWYQQSLDQGLQFLIQYYNGEERAKGNILERFSAQQFPDLHSELNLSSLELGDSALYFCASSVTGSTDTQYFGPGTRLTVL.

V is TRBV7-8 and J is TRBJ2-7; 9 bases align to TRBD1. From germline, CDR1 is SGHVS and CDR2 FQNEAQ. CDR3 length: 14 amino acids. After removal of 5 bases from V and 2 bases from J, the junction contained 4 bases not matched to a gene. The CDR3 region is CASSRGQGTYEQYF. CDR3 in DNA: TGTGCCAGCAGCCGGGGACAGGGTACCTACGAGCAGTACTTC. Complete variable domain (other parts from reference TRBV7-8 and TRBJ2-7): GAGVSQSPRYKVAKRGQDVALRCDPISGHVSLFWYQQALGQGPEFLTYFQNEAQLDKSGLPSDRFFAERPEGSVSTLKIQRTQQEDSAVYLCASSRGQGTYEQYFGPGTRLTVT.

The chain joins TRBV7-8 to TRBJ1-1; tentatively, D is TRBD1 (6 bases). The CDR3 sequence is 17 residues long. Germline V gene data show CDR1 as SGHVS and CDR2 as FQNEAQ. V was cut by 0 bases and J by 5 bases, with 19 bases left in between. CDR3 amino acids: CASSLAGGNDRYTEAFF. CDR3 coding DNA: TGTGCCAGCAGCTTAGCAGGGGGAAATGATCGGTATACTGAAGCTTTCTTT.

Details on this clonotype: A single base separates this from a much larger clone, so it may be a read error. CDR3 nucleotides: TGTGCCAGCACCCCCGGGACAGGCTACTACGAGCAGTACTTC. It specifies CASTPGTGYYEQYF. The V and J genes are TRBV12-3 or TRBV12-4 and TRBJ2-7, with 8 bases matching TRBD1. Trimming cost V 7 bases and J 3 bases; bases outside gene matches: 8. The CDR3 is 14 amino acids.

This clonotype was counted at least ten times. The rearrangement links TRBV6-5 to TRBJ1-1, with D maybe TRBD1 (6 bases). The V gene's germline CDR1 is MNHEY and CDR2 SVGAGI. With 0 bases removed from V and 4 bases from J, the gap between germline ends came to 9 bases. The CDR3 contains 14 residues. The CDR3 DNA is TGTGCCAGCAGTTACTCCCCGGGGGCCACTGAAGCTTTCTTT. Protein: CASSYSPGATEAFF.

The chain has TRBV20-1 and TRBJ1-1; tentatively, D is TRBD1 (5 bases). Trimming took off 7 bases at V and 4 bases at J, with 10 bases between the two ends. Germline CDR1 reads DFQATT; CDR2 reads SNEGSKA (reference sequence). This CDR3 has 11 amino acids. CDR3 sequence: CSVGGSTEAFF. The CDR3 nucleotides read TGCAGTGTCGGGGGGAGCACTGAAGCTTTCTTT.

The sample holds many counts of this clonotype. The J gene is TRBJ2-1, the V gene TRBV27; D may be TRBD2 (6 bases). CDR1 is MNHEY and CDR2 is SMNVEV in the germline V gene (reference sequence). This CDR3 is built from 12 residues. Trimming cost V 3 bases and J 8 bases, with 8 bases left between them. The CDR3 DNA reads as TGTGCCAGCAGTTTGACTAGGGATGAGCAGTTCTTC. Translating gives CASSLTRDEQFF.

This clonotype was seen at least ten times. This rearrangement joins TRBV28 to TRBJ2-1, with 7 bases identical to TRBD2. The germline CDR1 and CDR2 sequences are MDHEN and SYDVKM. The junction had 13 bases not matched to a gene; V was cut back by 7 bases and J by 4 bases. This CDR3 region has 16 residues. The CDR3 bases are TGTGCCAGCACTTCTTGGAGGCTAGCGGATTACAATGAGCAGTTCTTC. Its protein is CASTSWRLADYNEQFF. The full variable domain, in which reference TRBV28 and TRBJ2-1 provide the parts outside the CDR3, is DVKVTQSSRYLVKRTGEKVFLECVQDMDHENMFWYRQDPGLGLRLIYFSYDVKMKEKGDIPEGYSVSREKKERFSLILESASTNQTSMYLCASTSWRLADYNEQFFGPGTRLTVL.

The rearrangement links TRBV6-1 to TRBJ2-7; TRBD2 agrees at 7 bases. The CDR3 is 14 amino acids. V shed 6 bases and J 0 bases; nucleotides not matched to a gene: 5. Germline lookup yields CDR1 MNHNS and CDR2 SASEGT. The CDR3 sequence is CASRGWEGSYEQYF. CDR3 bases: TGTGCCAGCAGAGGATGGGAGGGCTCCTACGAGCAGTACTTC.

This clonotype was counted a few times. V usage is TRBV6-5 and J usage is TRBJ2-1; D possibly corresponds to TRBD1 (6 bases). This CDR3 is 11 amino acids long. Germline CDR1 reads MNHEY; CDR2 reads SVGAGI. V lost 2 bases and J 11 bases, leaving 7 bases between the germline ends. CDR3 protein: CASSYGQKQFF. CDR3 nucleotides: TGTGCCAGCAGTTACGGACAGAAGCAGTTCTTC.

This clonotype was seen a few times. The V gene is TRBV7-3, the J gene TRBJ1-2, with 9 bases fitting TRBD1. Germline V CDR1 and CDR2: SGHTA, FQGTGA. CDR3 length equals 16 residues. Losses at the gene ends were 2 bases for V and 2 bases for J; bases not matched to a gene: 6. The DNA for the CDR3 is TGTGCCAGCAGCTTAGGGCCGACAGGGGGAAACTATGGCTACACCTTC. This encodes CASSLGPTGGNYGYTF.

There are many counts of this clonotype. This chain links TRBV12-3 or TRBV12-4 with TRBJ1-5; no clear D gene. The germline V and J ends were trimmed by 6 bases and 2 bases, with 14 bases remaining between them. The CDR3 is 15 amino acids. CDR3 amino acids: CASSPTLRRNQPQHF. The CDR3 DNA reads as TGTGCCAGCAGCCCGACACTCAGACGCAATCAGCCCCAGCATTTT.

This clonotype has ten or more counts. This rearrangement joins TRBV11-2 to TRBJ1-3, with D unresolved. In germline, CDR1 is SGHAT, CDR2 FQNNGV. V was pared by 0 bases and J by 0 bases, with 9 bases between. The CDR3 length is 16 residues. Here the CDR3 reads CASSLEQTNSGNTIYF. The CDR3 bases are TGTGCCAGCAGCTTAGAACAGACTAACTCTGGAAACACCATATATTTT.

The chain links TRBV20-1 to TRBJ1-5; D is undetermined. Per germline, CDR1 DFQATT and CDR2 SNEGSKA (reference sequence). V lost 1 base to trimming and J lost 3 bases, with 7 bases between them. The CDR3 extends over 13 amino acids. CDR3 DNA sequence: TGCAGTGCTAGAGCTACGGTCAATCAGCCCCAGCATTTT. Translated: CSARATVNQPQHF.

There are a few counts of this clonotype. The chain joins TRBV6-2 or TRBV6-3 to TRBJ2-7; tentative D call: TRBD2 (5 bases). There are 11 residues in the CDR3. Germline CDR1 and CDR2: MNHEY and SVGEGT. Deletions cut 2 bases from V and 9 bases from J, with 8 bases between. The CDR3 protein is CASSYAGGQYF. CDR3 nucleotides: TGTGCCAGCAGTTACGCGGGCGGGCAGTACTTC.